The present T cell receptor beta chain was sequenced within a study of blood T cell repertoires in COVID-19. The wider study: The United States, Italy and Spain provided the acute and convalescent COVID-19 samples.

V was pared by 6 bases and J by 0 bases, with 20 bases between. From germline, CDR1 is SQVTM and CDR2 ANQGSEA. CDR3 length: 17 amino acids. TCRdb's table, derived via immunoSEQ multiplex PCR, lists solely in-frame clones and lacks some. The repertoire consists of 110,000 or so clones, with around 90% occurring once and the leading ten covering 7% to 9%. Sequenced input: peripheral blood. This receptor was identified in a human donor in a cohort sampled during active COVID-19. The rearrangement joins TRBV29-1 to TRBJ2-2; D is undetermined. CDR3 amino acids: CSVTTLKEHANTGELFF. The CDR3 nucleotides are TGCAGCGTAACTACTCTTAAAGAACACGCGAACACCGGGGAGCTGTTTTTT.